The TCR beta chain under discussion was sequenced for a study of shared clonotypes between healthy human individuals. The wider study: Three CD4 naive, three CD4 memory, two CD8 naive and one CD8 memory plate were used per donor. Study observations and caveats: Some clonotypes were shared by all four sorted-subset donors, while others were not shared. The non-shared ones had lower generation probabilities than the shared ones.

From germline, CDR1 is MRHNA and CDR2 SNTAGT. The CDR3 is 13 amino acids. The V and J ends lost 6 bases and 4 bases respectively, with 12 bases between them. Libraries were prepared by immunoSEQ multiplex PCR; TCRdb keeps only in-frame clonotypes and omits some of them. The data hold about 2.3 million clones, with more than 80% observed a single time. This clone has a single count. The antigen is unknown. Those who donated, Caucasian adults without exception, all lived in Nashville, Tennessee. Division of CD4+ cells produced a CD45RA+ naive subset and a CD45RA-negative memory subset. The sequencing input was naive CD4+ T cells from PBMCs. Subset indicated: CD45RA+ positively selected. This sequence joins TRBV6-4 and TRBJ1-2; TRBD1 might be the D (6 bases). The sequence came from a man aged 18 to 29 in good health. Some clones in this sample may be carry-over from other donors' samples. CDR3: CASSLQGGYGYTF. DNA for the CDR3: TGTGCCAGCAGCCTACAGGGTGGCTATGGCTACACCTTC.